A single sample gave rise to the 16 T cell receptor beta chains below, sequenced in a study of T-cell reconstitution after alpha-beta-depleted transplantation in children. A library of TCRbeta sequences, prepared with unique molecular identifiers, was generated. MiXCR, run by TCRdb on the PCR reads, gives a single entry per CDR3 protein. In the table there are about 830,000 distinct CDR3 sequences, approximately 15% of which are singletons. Specimen: PBMCs, mostly from graft donor cells, collected 360 days after TCRalphabeta/CD19-depleted stem cell transplant. These receptors all come from a male patient younger than 18 who had a stem cell transplant for acute lymphoblastic leukemia, so the T cells may come from the graft donor.

This clonotype has only a few counts. V gene TRBV20-1 combines with J gene TRBJ1-6; D remains unclear. CDR3 length: 15 amino acids. Germline CDR1 DFQATT, CDR2 SNEGSKA (reference sequence). With 0 bases removed from V and 6 bases from J, the gap between germline ends came to 12 bases. CDR3 coding DNA: TGCAGTGCTAGAGATAGAGGACGCTTTAATTCACCCCTCCACTTT. This codes for CSARDRGRFNSPLHF.

This chain connects TRBV15 to TRBJ2-7; D perhaps matches TRBD2 (6 bases). The CDR3 covers 16 residues. Trimming left V 0 bases short and J 0 bases short, with 12 bases between. Looked up from germline, CDR1 is LNHNV and CDR2 is YYDKDF (reference sequence). CDR3 loop: CATSRDRRDPSYEQYF. The DNA of the CDR3 is TGTGCCACCAGCAGAGATCGGCGGGATCCCTCCTACGAGCAGTACTTC.

V gene TRBV6-2 or TRBV6-3 combines with J gene TRBJ2-3; D is ambiguous. The germline CDR1 and CDR2 sequences are MNHEY and SVGEGT. V was shortened by 3 bases and J by 2 bases, with 15 bases between the two germline ends. The CDR3 extends over 16 amino acids. The DNA for the CDR3 is TGTGCCAGCAGTTATCTTACCCAGGTGACCACAGATACGCAGTATTTT. The encoded protein is CASSYLTQVTTDTQYF.

The chain joins TRBV7-2 to TRBJ2-3; 7 bases line up with TRBD2. The ends lost 6 bases at V and 5 bases at J; junction bases unmatched: 8. Per germline, CDR1 SGHTA and CDR2 FQGNSA. CDR3 length: 14 residues. The CDR3 DNA sequence: TGTGCCAGCAGGGTGGGGGGGTCCGGAGATACGCAGTATTTT. It encodes CASRVGGSGDTQYF.

This clonotype came up a few times. The rearrangement uses TRBV6-2 or TRBV6-3 and TRBJ2-5, with D uncertain. Germline CDR1 reads MNHEY; CDR2 reads SVGEGT. This CDR3 comprises 17 residues. V lost 0 bases and J lost 0, with 14 bases in between. The CDR3 DNA reads as TGTGCCAGCAGTTACTCTCGGGTTGAAGGTTACCAAGAGACCCAGTACTTC. Its translation is CASSYSRVEGYQETQYF.

This chain connects TRBV14 to TRBJ2-2; TRBD2 might be the D (6 bases). Germline-derived CDR1 and CDR2 are SGHDN and FVKESK. The CDR3 consists of 17 residues. Between the trimmed V and J ends, which lost 0 bases and 4 bases, there was a span of 15 bases. The CDR3 sequence: CASSQDIGGEFTGELFF. CDR3 coding DNA: TGTGCCAGCAGCCAAGATATCGGGGGAGAGTTCACCGGGGAGCTGTTTTTT.

This clonotype appeared a few times. V is TRBV5-1 and J is TRBJ2-5, with TRBD1 matching 9 bases. This CDR3 comprises 15 residues. V lost 4 bases to trimming and J lost 5 bases; unmatched junction nucleotides: 9. From germline, CDR1 is SGHRS and CDR2 YFSETQ. The DNA of the CDR3 is TGCGCCAGCAGCGTGGACAGGGGAGCCAGGGAGACCCAGTACTTC. This translates into CASSVDRGARETQYF.

This clonotype was detected only a few times. CDR3: CASRYSGSPYNEQFF. CDR3 DNA sequence: TGCGCCAGCAGATACAGCGGGAGCCCCTACAATGAGCAGTTCTTC. This rearrangement joins TRBV5-1 to TRBJ2-1; TRBD2 agrees at 8 bases. V lost 5 bases to trimming and J lost 2 bases; unmatched junction nucleotides: 6. This CDR3 comprises 15 residues. Germline lookup yields CDR1 SGHRS and CDR2 YFSETQ.

V usage is TRBV20-1 and J usage is TRBJ1-1; D not resolved. The CDR3 sequence is 15 residues long. Trimming left V 0 bases short and J 0 bases short, with 11 bases between. CDR1 is DFQATT and CDR2 is SNEGSKA in the germline V gene (reference sequence). In DNA, the CDR3 is TGCAGTGCTAGAGATCGGAAGGCGGTGAACACTGAAGCTTTCTTT. The encoded protein is CSARDRKAVNTEAFF.

The chain recombines TRBV5-8 with TRBJ2-4, with 9 nucleotides matching TRBD1. CDR1 SGHTS and CDR2 YDEGEE come from the germline V gene. CDR3 length: 15 amino acids. Losses at the gene ends were 3 bases for V and 1 base for J; bases not matched to a gene: 2. CDR3: CASSSGTGAKNIQYF. CDR3 DNA sequence: TGTGCCAGCAGCTCAGGGACAGGGGCCAAAAACATTCAGTACTTC.

This clonotype was counted at least ten times. The chain uses TRBV10-3 and TRBJ2-5; 9 bases line up with TRBD2. CDR3 length equals 13 residues. The V segment lost 3 bases and the J segment 4 bases; nucleotides outside the gene matches: 0. Germline V gene sequence: CDR1 ENHRY, CDR2 SYGVKD. CDR3 region: CAISDSGRETQYF. The CDR3 DNA reads TGTGCCATCAGTGATAGCGGGAGAGAGACCCAGTACTTC.

This clonotype was detected only a few times. This chain uses TRBV5-6 with TRBJ1-6, with D hard to call. This CDR3 has 13 amino acids. Trimming took off 4 bases at V and 14 bases at J, with 16 bases between the two ends. The V gene's germline CDR1 is SGHDT and CDR2 YYEEEE. CDR3 coding DNA: TGTGCCAGCAGCAGCCTGACTCTCCTCACCCTCCACTTT. This gives the protein CASSSLTLLTLHF.

This chain connects TRBV27 to TRBJ1-1; D unclear. The CDR3 is 15 residues long. CDR1 and CDR2 from the germline V gene are MNHEY and SMNVEV (reference sequence). V shed 1 base and J shed 0 bases, with 9 bases lying between them. This chain's CDR3 is CASSLFRALNTEAFF. The CDR3, as DNA: TGTGCCAGCAGTTTATTTCGGGCCTTGAACACTGAAGCTTTCTTT.

This chain joins TRBV3-1 and TRBJ2-7; the match to TRBD2 covers 13 bases. The trim removed 8 bases at V and 5 bases at J, leaving 3 bases unmatched. CDR1 LGHDT and CDR2 YNNKEL come from the germline V gene (reference sequence). This CDR3 comprises 13 residues. The chain's CDR3 is CASGLAGVDEQYF. The CDR3 DNA is TGTGCCAGCGGACTAGCGGGAGTCGACGAGCAGTACTTC.

The count of this clonotype is one. This may be a read error, as it is one base from a much larger clone. The genes are TRBV12-3 or TRBV12-4 and TRBJ2-4; D ambiguous. V lost 3 bases, J lost 0 bases, and 3 bases lay in between. This CDR3 contains 13 residues. The CDR3 region has the DNA TGTGCCAGCAGTTTCATAGCCAAAAACATTCAGTACTTC. Its translation is CASSFIAKNIQYF.

The J gene is TRBJ2-5, the V gene TRBV4-1; TRBD2 matches at 8 bases. The CDR3 has 14 amino acids. The germline V gene has CDR1 MGHRA and CDR2 YSYEKL. J was trimmed by 5 bases and V by 6 bases; bases with no gene match: 8. DNA for the CDR3: TGCGCCAGCAGGAGAGCGGGAGTAGAGGAGACCCAGTACTTC. Residues: CASRRAGVEETQYF.